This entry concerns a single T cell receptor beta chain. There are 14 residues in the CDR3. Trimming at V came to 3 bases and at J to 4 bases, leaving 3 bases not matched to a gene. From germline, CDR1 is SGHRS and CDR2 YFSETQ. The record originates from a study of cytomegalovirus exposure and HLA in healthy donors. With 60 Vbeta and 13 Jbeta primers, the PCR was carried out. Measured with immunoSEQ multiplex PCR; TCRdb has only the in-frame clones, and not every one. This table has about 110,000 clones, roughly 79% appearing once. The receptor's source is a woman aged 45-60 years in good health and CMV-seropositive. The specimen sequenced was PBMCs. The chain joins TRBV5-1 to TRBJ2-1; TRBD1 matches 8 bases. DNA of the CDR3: TGCGCCAGCAGCTCGGGGACAGGTTACAATGAGCAGTTCTTC. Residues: CASSSGTGYNEQFF.